A single sample gave rise to the 27 T cell receptor beta chains below, sequenced in a study of Tregs in tolerant kidney transplant recipients. Produced via immunoSEQ multiplex PCR; TCRdb's table is partial and in-frame only. The top ten hold approximately 0.6% of the sample, which has around 120,000 clones, around 91% seen once. Input material: CD4+ T cells from blood. The origin of the receptors is a human donor in good health.

This chain connects TRBV27 to TRBJ1-2; 7 bases match TRBD1. V shed 2 bases and J 4 bases; nucleotides not matched to a gene: 13. Germline lookup yields CDR1 MNHEY and CDR2 SMNVEV (reference sequence). The CDR3 is 17 amino acids. Written as DNA, the CDR3 is TGTGCCAGCAGTTTAAGCCCCTTTGACAGGGCGGGCTATGGCTACACCTTC. Its protein is CASSLSPFDRAGYGYTF.

V usage is TRBV29-1 and J usage is TRBJ2-5; 12 nucleotides line up with TRBD2. The CDR3 loop spans 18 amino acids. With V trimmed by 6 bases and J by 2 bases, 16 bases remained unmatched. Per germline, CDR1 SQVTM and CDR2 ANQGSEA. The DNA of the CDR3 is TGCAGCGTGGCAGGGGGGCTGGGACTAGCGGGCCCTCAAGAGACCCAGTACTTC. Translating gives CSVAGGLGLAGPQETQYF. The full variable domain, rest sourced from reference TRBV29-1 and TRBJ2-5, is SAVISQKPSRDICQRGTSLTIQCQVDSQVTMMFWYRQQPGQSLTLIATANQGSEATYESGFVIDKFPISRPNLTFSTLTVSNMSPEDSSIYLCSVAGGLGLAGPQETQYFGPGTRLLVL.

The rearrangement links TRBV9 to TRBJ2-3; no clear D. Germline lookup yields CDR1 SGDLS and CDR2 YYNGEE. V was clipped by 4 bases and J by 6 bases, with 15 bases between them. CDR3 length: 14 amino acids. The CDR3 is CASSLPPRFDTQYF. For the CDR3, the DNA is TGTGCCAGCAGCCTCCCCCCTCGGTTTGATACGCAGTATTTT. Combining the CDR3 with reference TRBV9 and TRBJ2-3 gives the whole variable domain DSGVTQTPKHLITATGQRVTLRCSPRSGDLSVYWYQQSLDQGLQFLIQYYNGEERAKGNILERFSAQQFPDLHSELNLSSLELGDSALYFCASSLPPRFDTQYFGPGTRLTVL.

The CDR3 reads CASSPLTGSGETQYF. The CDR3 DNA reads TGCGCCAGCAGCCCCCTGACAGGTTCGGGGGAGACCCAGTACTTC. The V call is TRBV5-1, the J call TRBJ2-5, with D maybe TRBD1 (6 bases). CDR3 size: 15 residues. CDR1 and CDR2 from the germline V gene are SGHRS and YFSETQ. V dropped 4 bases and J dropped 5 bases, with 18 bases sitting between them.

This rearrangement joins TRBV9 to TRBJ2-5; possibly TRBD1 for D (5 bases). This CDR3 comprises 16 residues. Germline CDR1 reads SGDLS; CDR2 reads YYNGEE. V lost 0 bases, J lost 5 bases, and 17 bases lay in between. The CDR3 is CASSVAGNQGWETQYF. The CDR3 bases are TGTGCCAGCAGCGTAGCTGGGAACCAGGGATGGGAGACCCAGTACTTC.

The CDR3 region is CASSLPGQGTGELFF. CDR3 DNA sequence: TGCGCCAGCAGCTTGCCGGGACAGGGCACCGGGGAGCTGTTTTTT. V usage is TRBV5-1 and J usage is TRBJ2-2; 9 positions match TRBD1. Germline V lookup: CDR1 SGHRS, CDR2 YFSETQ. J lost 4 bases, V lost 1 base, and 2 bases had no gene match. The CDR3 covers 15 residues.

The chain uses TRBV20-1 and TRBJ2-3; TRBD2 matches 9 bases. J was trimmed by 6 bases and V by 8 bases; bases with no gene match: 3. This CDR3 contains 11 residues. In germline, CDR1 is DFQATT, CDR2 SNEGSKA (reference sequence). The CDR3 nucleotides are TGCAGTACAGGACTAGCGGATACGCAGTATTTT. Translated: CSTGLADTQYF.

The chain uses TRBV5-1 and TRBJ1-1; D remains unclear. The V end lost 0 bases, the J end lost 11 bases, and 20 bases lay between the germline ends. Germline V gene lookup returns CDR1 SGHRS and CDR2 YFSETQ. The CDR3 sequence is 15 residues long. The CDR3 region has the DNA TGCGCCAGCAGCTTGGCGAGGCTCCCCCAAATGGAGGCTTTCTTT. Translating it yields CASSLARLPQMEAFF.

The gene calls are TRBV10-2 and TRBJ1-1; D gene ambiguous. The germline gives CDR1 WSHSY, CDR2 SAAADI. Trimming removed 0 bases from V and 7 bases from J, with 9 bases in between. The CDR3 spans 13 residues. The CDR3 coding sequence is TGCGCCAGCAGTGAGTCGTTCGTTCTTGAAGCTTTCTTT. It specifies CASSESFVLEAFF.

V gene TRBV7-8 combines with J gene TRBJ2-3; D gene ambiguous. V was shortened by 5 bases and J by 8 bases, with 20 bases between the two germline ends. Germline CDR1 SGHVS, CDR2 FQNEAQ. There are 15 residues in the CDR3. The CDR3 DNA reads as TGTGCCAGCAGCGAGCTTAATCTCTTAGGTTTTACGCAGTATTTT. This encodes CASSELNLLGFTQYF.

The chain combines TRBV7-8 with TRBJ2-1; TRBD2 agrees at 8 bases. The trim removed 5 bases at V and 4 bases at J, leaving 7 bases unmatched. Germline V gene data show CDR1 as SGHVS and CDR2 as FQNEAQ. This CDR3 contains 15 residues. DNA for the CDR3: TGTGCCAGCAGCGATTGGACTAGCAAGTACAATGAGCAGTTCTTC. It specifies CASSDWTSKYNEQFF.

This chain joins TRBV5-6 and TRBJ1-2, with unresolved D. The V end lost 0 bases, the J end lost 5 bases, and 17 bases lay between the germline ends. There are 16 residues in the CDR3. The germline V gene has CDR1 SGHDT and CDR2 YYEEEE. CDR3 residues: CASSLDNGAVQYGYTF. The DNA of the CDR3 is TGTGCCAGCAGCTTGGATAACGGTGCGGTTCAATATGGCTACACCTTC.

The chain carries TRBV2 and TRBJ2-7; D may be TRBD2 (5 bases). CDR1 and CDR2 (germline): SNHLY, FYNNEI. The CDR3 is 15 residues long. Trimming stripped 2 bases from V and 5 bases from J, with 16 bases between. The CDR3 region has the DNA TGTGCCAGCAGTGAAAGGTCTAGCCGGAGGAACGAGCAGTACTTC. This sequence encodes CASSERSSRRNEQYF.

The chain has TRBV5-1 and TRBJ2-1; the match to TRBD1 covers 7 bases. Germline loops: CDR1 SGHRS, CDR2 YFSETQ. The V gene end was trimmed by 3 bases and the J gene end by 5 bases; junction bases not matched to a gene: 2. This CDR3 has 13 residues. In DNA form, the CDR3 reads TGCGCCAGCAGCTGGGGACAGAACAATGAGCAGTTCTTC. It encodes CASSWGQNNEQFF.

J is TRBJ1-2 and V is TRBV6-5; D possibly corresponds to TRBD1 (5 bases). Trimming cost V 2 bases and J 5 bases, with 9 bases left between them. Germline V CDR1 and CDR2: MNHEY, SVGAGI. There are 13 residues in the CDR3. The CDR3 reads CASSYAAGYGYTF. CDR3 bases: TGTGCCAGCAGTTACGCCGCAGGGTATGGCTACACCTTC.

The chain recombines TRBV5-1 with TRBJ2-6, with 13 bases matching TRBD2. V lost 4 bases and J lost 1; bases outside the gene matches: 5. The length of the CDR3 is 18 residues. CDR1 and CDR2 from the germline V gene are SGHRS and YFSETQ. The CDR3 protein is CASSGRTSGGSGANVLTF. DNA of the CDR3: TGCGCCAGCAGCGGGAGGACTAGCGGGGGTTCTGGGGCCAACGTCCTGACTTTC.

The chain recombines TRBV19 with TRBJ2-5; D gene uncertain. Trimming took 3 bases from V and 5 from J, leaving 16 bases between them. The CDR3 length is 15 residues. Germline-derived CDR1 and CDR2 are LNHDA and SQIVND (reference sequence). The chain's CDR3 is CASSIQALSTETQYF. CDR3 bases: TGTGCCAGTAGTATTCAGGCCCTTAGTACCGAGACCCAGTACTTC.

The chain combines TRBV6-5 with TRBJ1-2; TRBD1 agrees at 11 bases. Losses at the gene ends were 2 bases for V and 7 bases for J; bases not matched to a gene: 6. Germline V gives CDR1 MNHEY, CDR2 SVGAGI. The CDR3 is 15 residues long. In DNA form, the CDR3 reads TGTGCCAGCAGTTACCCCGGACAGGGGGCTGGTGGCTACACCTTC. Protein sequence: CASSYPGQGAGGYTF.

J is TRBJ1-1 and V is TRBV7-8; D remains ambiguous. With 5 bases removed from V and 1 base from J, the gap between germline ends came to 14 bases. This CDR3 contains 15 residues. The germline V gene has CDR1 SGHVS and CDR2 FQNEAQ. The chain's CDR3 is CASSVGITRNTEAFF. CDR3 DNA: TGTGCCAGCAGCGTCGGGATCACCCGGAACACTGAAGCTTTCTTT. The entire variable domain, with the rest obtained from reference TRBV7-8 and TRBJ1-1, is as follows: GAGVSQSPRYKVAKRGQDVALRCDPISGHVSLFWYQQALGQGPEFLTYFQNEAQLDKSGLPSDRFFAERPEGSVSTLKIQRTQQEDSAVYLCASSVGITRNTEAFFGQGTRLTVV.

This chain connects TRBV9 to TRBJ2-3, with 9 bases fitting TRBD1. Germline V gene lookup returns CDR1 SGDLS and CDR2 YYNGEE. The ends lost 0 bases at V and 1 base at J; junction bases unmatched: 0. The length of the CDR3 is 15 residues. The DNA of the CDR3 is TGTGCCAGCAGCGTAGGACAGGGGGGCACAGATACGCAGTATTTT. Protein sequence: CASSVGQGGTDTQYF. Filled out from reference TRBV9 and TRBJ2-3, the complete variable domain reads DSGVTQTPKHLITATGQRVTLRCSPRSGDLSVYWYQQSLDQGLQFLIQYYNGEERAKGNILERFSAQQFPDLHSELNLSSLELGDSALYFCASSVGQGGTDTQYFGPGTRLTVL.

The chain couples TRBV6-6 to TRBJ2-3; no definite D call. The V gene lost 4 bases and the J gene lost 6 bases, with 8 bases spanning the gap. The CDR3 is 12 residues long. In germline, CDR1 is MNHNY, CDR2 SVGAGI (reference sequence). CDR3 nucleotide sequence: TGTGCCAGCAGTTCTTCTGGGGATACGCAGTATTTT. This encodes CASSSSGDTQYF.

In its sample, this clone was seen once. The J gene is TRBJ1-2, the V gene TRBV7-2, with D perhaps matching TRBD1 (6 bases). V was trimmed by 0 bases and J by 0 bases, leaving 11 bases between them. This CDR3 has 16 amino acids. Germline CDR1 and CDR2: SGHTA and FQGNSA. CDR3 coding DNA: TGTGCCAGCAGCTTAGCGGGGGGGGCAGCTAACTATGGCTACACCTTC. Translated, it gives CASSLAGGAANYGYTF.

The V gene is TRBV5-6, the J gene TRBJ1-4, with 7 positions matching TRBD1. CDR1 SGHDT and CDR2 YYEEEE come from the germline V gene. J was trimmed by 6 bases and V by 0 bases; bases with no gene match: 11. CDR3 length equals 17 residues. This CDR3 is CASSLAVRGPRDEKLFF. The CDR3 nucleotides read TGTGCCAGCAGCTTGGCCGTAAGGGGGCCCCGAGATGAAAAACTGTTTTTT.

The J gene is TRBJ1-2, the V gene TRBV25-1, with TRBD1 matching over 8 bases. The CDR3 is 15 residues long. The germline V gene has CDR1 MGHDK and CDR2 SYGVNS. V lost 4 bases and J lost 4; bases outside the gene matches: 8. The CDR3 coding sequence is TGTGCCAGCAGTGGTACAGGGGGAAAAGGCTATGGCTACACCTTC. Translation: CASSGTGGKGYGYTF.

The V call is TRBV18, the J call TRBJ2-3, with a weak D call TRBD1 (6 bases). The CDR3 extends over 15 amino acids. Germline V gene data show CDR1 as KGHSH and CDR2 as LQKENI. Trimming removed 3 bases from V and 2 bases from J, with 12 bases in between. CDR3 bases: TGTGCCAGCTCACCGGACGTGGGGGCCACAGATACGCAGTATTTT. Its translation: CASSPDVGATDTQYF.

This rearrangement joins TRBV6-1 to TRBJ2-4, with TRBD2 identical over 11 bases. Germline V gene sequence: CDR1 MNHNS, CDR2 SASEGT. Losses at the gene ends were 9 bases for V and 3 bases for J; bases not matched to a gene: 7. The length of the CDR3 is 15 residues. The CDR3 loop is CASTGTSGFKNIQYF. Here the CDR3 DNA reads TGTGCCAGTACTGGGACTAGCGGATTCAAAAACATTCAGTACTTC.

The V and J genes are TRBV7-8 and TRBJ2-6, with 7 nucleotides matching TRBD1. The ends lost 3 bases at V and 4 bases at J; junction bases unmatched: 12. The CDR3 has 18 residues. Germline lookup yields CDR1 SGHVS and CDR2 FQNEAQ. Here the CDR3 DNA reads TGTGCCAGCAGCTTCATCAGGGGGACCCGCTCGGGGGCCAACGTCCTGACTTTC. It codes for CASSFIRGTRSGANVLTF.